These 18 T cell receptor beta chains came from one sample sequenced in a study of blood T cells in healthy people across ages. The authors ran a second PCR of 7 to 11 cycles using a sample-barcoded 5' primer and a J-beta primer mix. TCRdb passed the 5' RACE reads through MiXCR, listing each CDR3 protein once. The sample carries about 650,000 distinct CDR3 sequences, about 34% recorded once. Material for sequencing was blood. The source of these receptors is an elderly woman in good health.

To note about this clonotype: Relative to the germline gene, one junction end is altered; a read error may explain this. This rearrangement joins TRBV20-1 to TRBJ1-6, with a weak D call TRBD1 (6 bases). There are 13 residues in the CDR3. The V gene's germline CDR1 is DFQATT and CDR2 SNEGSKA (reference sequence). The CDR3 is CSARGGFGSPLHF. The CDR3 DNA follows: TGCAGTGCAAGAGGGGGATTCGGATCACCCCTCCACTTT.

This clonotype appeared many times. The CDR3 nucleotides read TGTGCCAGCAGCCACAGGGGGGACACTGAAGCTTTCTTT. Protein: CASSHRGDTEAFF. This chain links TRBV6-1 with TRBJ1-1, with TRBD1 matching over 8 bases. CDR1 and CDR2 (germline): MNHNS, SASEGT. Losses at the gene ends were 6 bases for V and 3 bases for J; bases not matched to a gene: 3. CDR3 length: 13 residues.

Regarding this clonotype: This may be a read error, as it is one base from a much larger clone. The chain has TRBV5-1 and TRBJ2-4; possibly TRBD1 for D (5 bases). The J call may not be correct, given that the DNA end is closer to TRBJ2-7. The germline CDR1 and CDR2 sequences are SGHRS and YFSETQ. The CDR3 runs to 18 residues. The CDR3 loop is CASSPTHAGMVDSVEQYF. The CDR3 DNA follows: TGCGCCAGCAGCCCAACTCACGCAGGGATGGTTGATTCGGTCGAGCAGTACTTC.

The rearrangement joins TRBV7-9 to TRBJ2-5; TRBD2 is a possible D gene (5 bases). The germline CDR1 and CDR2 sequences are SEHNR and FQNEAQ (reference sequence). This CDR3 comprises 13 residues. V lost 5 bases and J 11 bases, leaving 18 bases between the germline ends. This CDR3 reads CASSPGRGLGQYF. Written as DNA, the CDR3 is TGTGCCAGCAGCCCCGGCAGAGGGTTAGGGCAGTACTTC. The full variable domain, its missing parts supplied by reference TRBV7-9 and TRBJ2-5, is DTGVSQNPRHKITKRGQNVTFRCDPISEHNRLYWYRQTLGQGPEFLTYFQNEAQLEKSRLLSDRFSAERPKGSFSTLEIQRTEQGDSAMYLCASSPGRGLGQYFGPGTRLLVL.

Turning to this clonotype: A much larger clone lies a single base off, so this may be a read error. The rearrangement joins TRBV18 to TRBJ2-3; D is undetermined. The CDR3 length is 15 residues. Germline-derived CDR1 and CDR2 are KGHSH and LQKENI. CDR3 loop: CTSSPLPASTDTQYF. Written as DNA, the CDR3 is TGTACCAGCTCACCACTCCCAGCTAGCACAGATACGCAGTATTTT.

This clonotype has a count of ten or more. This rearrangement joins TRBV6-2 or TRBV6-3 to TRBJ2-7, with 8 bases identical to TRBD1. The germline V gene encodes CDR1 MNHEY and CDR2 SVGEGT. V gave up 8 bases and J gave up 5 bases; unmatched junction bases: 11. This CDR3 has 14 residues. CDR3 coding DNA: TGTGCCAGCTCACCTGGGACAGGTCTCAACGAGCAGTACTTC. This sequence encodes CASSPGTGLNEQYF.

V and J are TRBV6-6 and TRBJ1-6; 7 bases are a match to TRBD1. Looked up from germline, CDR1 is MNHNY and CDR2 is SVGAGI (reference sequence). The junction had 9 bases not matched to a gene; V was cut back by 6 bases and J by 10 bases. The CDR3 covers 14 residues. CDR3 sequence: CASRDRVGISPLHF. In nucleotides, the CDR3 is TGTGCCAGCAGAGACAGGGTAGGGATATCACCCCTCCACTTT.

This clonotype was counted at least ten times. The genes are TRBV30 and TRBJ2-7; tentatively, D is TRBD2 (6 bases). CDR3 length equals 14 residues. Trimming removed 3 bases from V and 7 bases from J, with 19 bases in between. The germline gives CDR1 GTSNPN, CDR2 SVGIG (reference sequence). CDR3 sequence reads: CAWRKGLGWGEQYF. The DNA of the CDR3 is TGTGCCTGGAGAAAGGGACTTGGATGGGGAGAGCAGTACTTC.

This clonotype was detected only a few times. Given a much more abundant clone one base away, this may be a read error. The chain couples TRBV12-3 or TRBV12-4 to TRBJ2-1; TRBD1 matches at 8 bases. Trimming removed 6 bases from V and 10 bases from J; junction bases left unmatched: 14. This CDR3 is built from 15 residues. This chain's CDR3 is CASSPDRGFSYEQFF. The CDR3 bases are TGTGCCAGCAGCCCCGACAGGGGATTCTCCTACGAGCAGTTCTTC.

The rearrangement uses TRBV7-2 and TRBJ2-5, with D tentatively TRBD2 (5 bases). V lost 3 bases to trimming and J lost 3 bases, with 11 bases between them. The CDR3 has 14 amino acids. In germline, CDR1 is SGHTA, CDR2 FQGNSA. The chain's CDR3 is CASSFQRTKETQYF. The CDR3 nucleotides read TGTGCCAGCAGCTTCCAGCGGACGAAAGAGACCCAGTACTTC. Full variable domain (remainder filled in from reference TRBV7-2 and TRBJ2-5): GAGVSQSPSNKVTEKGKDVELRCDPISGHTALYWYRQSLGQGLEFLIYFQGNSAPDKSGLPSDRFSAERTGGSVSTLTIQRTQQEDSAVYLCASSFQRTKETQYFGPGTRLLVL.

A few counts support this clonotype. The CDR3 spells CASSSQGGGELFF. The CDR3, as DNA: TGCGCCAGCAGCTCACAGGGTGGCGGGGAGCTGTTTTTT. J is TRBJ2-2 and V is TRBV5-1; D is possibly TRBD1 (6 bases). Germline CDR1 and CDR2: SGHRS and YFSETQ. This CDR3 contains 13 residues. The V end was cut by 3 bases, the J end by 7 bases, with 10 bases between.

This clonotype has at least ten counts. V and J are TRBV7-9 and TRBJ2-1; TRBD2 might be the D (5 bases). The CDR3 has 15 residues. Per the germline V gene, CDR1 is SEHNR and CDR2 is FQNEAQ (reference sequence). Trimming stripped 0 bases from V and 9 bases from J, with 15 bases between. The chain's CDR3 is CASSLALPGRSEQFF. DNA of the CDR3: TGTGCCAGCAGCTTAGCGCTTCCTGGGAGAAGTGAGCAGTTCTTC.

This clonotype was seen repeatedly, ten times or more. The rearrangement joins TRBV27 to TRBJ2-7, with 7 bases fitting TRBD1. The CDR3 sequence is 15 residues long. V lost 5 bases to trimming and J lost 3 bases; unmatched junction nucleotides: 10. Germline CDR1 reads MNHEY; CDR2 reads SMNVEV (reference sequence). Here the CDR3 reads CASSLYGQAGYEQYF. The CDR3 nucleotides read TGTGCCAGCAGTCTATACGGACAGGCGGGCTACGAGCAGTACTTC.

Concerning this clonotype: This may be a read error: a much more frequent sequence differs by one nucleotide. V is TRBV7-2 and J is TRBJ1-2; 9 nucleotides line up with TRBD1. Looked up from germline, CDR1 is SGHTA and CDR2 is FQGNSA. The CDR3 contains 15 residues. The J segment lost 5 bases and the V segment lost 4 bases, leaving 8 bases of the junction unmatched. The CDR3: CASSSQTGGIYGYTF. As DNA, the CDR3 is TGTGCCAGCAGCTCTCAGACAGGGGGGATATATGGCTACACCTTC. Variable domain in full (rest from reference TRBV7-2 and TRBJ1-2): GAGVSQSPSNKVTEKGKDVELRCDPISGHTALYWYRQSLGQGLEFLIYFQGNSAPDKSGLPSDRFSAERTGGSVSTLTIQRTQQEDSAVYLCASSSQTGGIYGYTFGSGTRLTVV.

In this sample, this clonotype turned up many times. In DNA, the CDR3 is TGCGCCAGCAGTCCGACCGGGACAGGGGGCGGGTTCGAGCAGTTCTTC. This translates into CASSPTGTGGGFEQFF. This chain uses TRBV4-1 with TRBJ2-1; 12 bases are a match to TRBD1. With V trimmed by 6 bases and J by 10 bases, 13 bases remained unmatched. The length of the CDR3 is 16 residues. The germline CDR1 and CDR2 sequences are MGHRA and YSYEKL.

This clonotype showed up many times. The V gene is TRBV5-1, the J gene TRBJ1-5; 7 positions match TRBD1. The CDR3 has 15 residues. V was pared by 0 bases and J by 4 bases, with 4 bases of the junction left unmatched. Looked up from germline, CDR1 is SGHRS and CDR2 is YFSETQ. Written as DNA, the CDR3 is TGCGCCAGCAGCTTGGACAGGGGACCTAATCAGCCCCAGCATTTT. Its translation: CASSLDRGPNQPQHF. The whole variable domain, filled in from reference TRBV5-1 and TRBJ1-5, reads KAGVTQTPRYLIKTRGQQVTLSCSPISGHRSVSWYQQTPGQGLQFLFEYFSETQRNKGNFPGRFSGRQFSNSRSEMNVSTLELGDSALYLCASSLDRGPNQPQHFGDGTRLSIL.

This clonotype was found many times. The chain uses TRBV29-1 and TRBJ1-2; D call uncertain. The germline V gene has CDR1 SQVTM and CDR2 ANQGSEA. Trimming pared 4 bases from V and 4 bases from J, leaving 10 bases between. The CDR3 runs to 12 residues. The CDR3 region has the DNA TGCAGCGTTGGGGAGGTTCCCTATGGCTACACCTTC. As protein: CSVGEVPYGYTF. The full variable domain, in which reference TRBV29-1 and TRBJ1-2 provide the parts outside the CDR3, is SAVISQKPSRDICQRGTSLTIQCQVDSQVTMMFWYRQQPGQSLTLIATANQGSEATYESGFVIDKFPISRPNLTFSTLTVSNMSPEDSSIYLCSVGEVPYGYTFGSGTRLTVV.

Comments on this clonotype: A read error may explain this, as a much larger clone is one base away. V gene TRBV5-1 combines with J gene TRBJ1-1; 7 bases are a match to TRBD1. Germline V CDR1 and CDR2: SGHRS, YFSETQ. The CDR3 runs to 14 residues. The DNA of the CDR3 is TGCGCCAACAGCCGTACTGGGACAGACACTGAAGCTTTCTTT. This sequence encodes CANSRTGTDTEAFF. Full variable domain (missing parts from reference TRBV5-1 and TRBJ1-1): KAGVTQTPRYLIKTRGQQVTLSCSPISGHRSVSWYQQTPGQGLQFLFEYFSETQRNKGNFPGRFSGRQFSNSRSEMNVSTLELGDSALYLCANSRTGTDTEAFFGQGTRLTVV.